This TCR beta chain was obtained from a study of T-cell reconstitution after alpha-beta-depleted transplantation in children. The study, taken as a whole, reports: Among T cells one year after transplant, newly produced cells accounted for most counts and diversity. The study traced high day-60 TCRbeta diversity in some patients to surviving recipient T cells and thymic progenitors. Roughly two months post-transplant, alpha-beta T cells reportedly originated from several hundred graft clones that had expanded.

Many counts were recorded for this clonotype. Its target is not known. V was pared by 1 base and J by 0 bases, with 10 bases between. Germline CDR1 reads SGHVS; CDR2 reads FQNEAQ. This CDR3 has 15 residues. Unique molecular identifiers featured in how the TCRbeta library was prepared. TCRdb reanalysed the PCR reads using MiXCR and keeps one entry per CDR3 protein. The sample carries more than 400,000 distinct CDR3 sequences, around 10% recorded once. J is TRBJ2-7 and V is TRBV7-8; D gene ambiguous. The source of this sequence is a female patient between 2 and 15 years old who had a stem cell transplant for aplastic anemia, so the T cells may come from the graft donor. Source: PBMCs, mostly from graft donor cells, taken 180 days after TCRalphabeta/CD19-depleted stem cell transplant. The CDR3 DNA reads as TGTGCCAGCAGCTTAGGGGCAGCGAGCTCCTACGAGCAGTACTTC. Its translation: CASSLGAASSYEQYF.